A selection of T cell receptor beta chains follows, all from one sample in a study of blood T cell repertoires in COVID-19. Produced via immunoSEQ multiplex PCR; TCRdb's table is partial and in-frame only. Of about 89,000 clones in the sample, over 65% are singletons; the top ten hold approximately 51%. Specimen: peripheral blood. All receptors come from a human donor in a cohort sampled during active COVID-19. CDR3s include the opening cysteine and the closing phenylalanine or tryptophan. The D gene is left open where the match is weak. Rows may omit the clone size; those that give it use once, few, many or a size class.

abundance,d_gene,j_gene,v_gene,CDR3aa,CDR3nt
.,.,TRBJ1-3,TRBV15,CATSRDRWAGNTIYF,TGTGCCACCAGCAGGGATCGTTGGGCCGGAAACACCATATATTTT
few,.,TRBJ2-2,TRBV11-2,CASSPLGSARTGELFF,TGTGCCAGCAGCCCCCTAGGCTCTGCACGCACCGGGGAGCTGTTTTTT
.,TRBD2,TRBJ2-1,TRBV28,CASSLYTTGGRTQFF,TGTGCCAGCAGTTTATATACCACGGGGGGTCGGACGCAGTTCTTC
.,TRBD2,TRBJ2-2,TRBV9,CASSDGLAGNTGELFF,TGTGCCAGCAGTGACGGACTAGCGGGAAACACCGGGGAGCTGTTTTTT
.,.,TRBJ2-7,TRBV28,CASTGIETGEKNEQYF,TGTGCCAGCACTGGTATTGAGACGGGAGAAAAGAACGAGCAGTACTTC
.,.,TRBJ2-1,TRBV9,CASSWGHGNEQFF,TGTGCCAGTTCCTGGGGGCACGGGAATGAGCAGTTCTTC
.,TRBD2,TRBJ2-1,TRBV3-1/TRBV3-2,CASSLSGRRSNEQFF,TGTGCCAGCAGCCTCAGCGGGAGACGGTCGAATGAGCAGTTCTTC
.,TRBD2,TRBJ2-5,TRBV7-2,CASSSAGVKTQYF,TGTGCCAGCAGCTCGGCGGGGGTAAAGACCCAGTACTTC
once,TRBD1,TRBJ2-5,TRBV9,CASSPHAIRGETQYF,TGTGCCAGCAGCCCCCATGCTATCAGGGGGGAGACCCAGTACTTC
.,TRBD2,TRBJ2-7,TRBV14,CASSTGLVPYEQYF,TGTGCCAGCAGTACCGGACTAGTTCCCTACGAGCAGTACTTC
.,.,TRBJ2-1,TRBV14,CASSQPLGGGSSYNEQFF,TGTGCCAGCAGCCAACCACTAGGGGGGGGGAGCTCCTACAATGAGCAGTTCTTC
.,.,TRBJ1-2,TRBV30,CAWSVLGAHYGYTF,TGTGCCTGGAGTGTACTGGGGGCTCACTATGGCTACACCTTC
few,.,TRBJ2-7,TRBV5-4,CASSLGGPYEQYF,TGTGCCAGCAGCTTGGGGGGCCCCTACGAGCAGTACTTC
.,TRBD1,TRBJ2-5,TRBV4-1,CASSRGTGQETQYF,TGCGCCAGCAGCCGCGGGACAGGTCAAGAGACCCAGTACTTC
.,TRBD1,TRBJ1-1,TRBV27,CASSPQGARTEAFF,TGTGCCAGCAGTCCACAGGGGGCACGAACTGAAGCTTTCTTT
.,.,TRBJ2-7,TRBV20-1,CSAREYEQYF,TGCAGTGCTCGGGAGTACGAGCAGTACTTC
.,TRBD1,TRBJ2-1,TRBV5-1,CASRLTHRGASSYNEQFF,TGCGCCAGCAGACTCACCCACAGGGGGGCAAGCTCCTACAATGAGCAGTTCTTC
.,TRBD1,TRBJ1-5,TRBV24-1,CATSRDRENQPQHF,TGTGCCACCAGTCGCGACAGGGAAAATCAGCCCCAGCATTTT
.,.,TRBJ2-1,TRBV2,CASSETGSMNEQFF,TGTGCCAGCAGTGAAACCGGGAGTATGAATGAGCAGTTCTTC
.,.,TRBJ1-4,TRBV20-1,CSASAGVAGEKLFF,TGCAGTGCTAGTGCCGGGGTGGCGGGAGAAAAACTGTTTTTT
.,.,TRBJ2-2,TRBV30,CAWSGGSRTALFF,TGTGCCTGGAGTGGTGGATCCCGAACAGCGCTGTTTTTT
.,TRBD1,TRBJ2-1,TRBV11-1,CASSPRQGYTYNEQFF,TGTGCCAGCAGCCCCCGACAGGGGTACACCTACAATGAGCAGTTCTTC
.,TRBD2,TRBJ2-2,TRBV11-2,CASSTLPGLAGAGGELFF,TGTGCCAGCAGCACATTACCGGGACTAGCGGGAGCGGGCGGGGAGCTGTTTTTT
.,.,TRBJ2-7,TRBV12-3/TRBV12-4,CASRLGLNYEQYF,TGTGCCAGCAGGCTGGGCCTTAACTACGAGCAGTACTTC
.,.,TRBJ1-4,TRBV21-1,CASSFLGLGNEKLFF,TGTGCCAGCAGCTTCCTAGGTTTGGGTAATGAAAAACTGTTTTTT
.,TRBD2,TRBJ2-1,TRBV28,CASSFGRASRGLEFF,TGTGCCAGCAGTTTCGGGAGGGCTAGCCGTGGGCTGGAGTTCTTC
.,TRBD2,TRBJ2-7,TRBV6-5,CASSRRGGTYEQYF,TGTGCCAGCAGCCGACGCGGGGGAACCTACGAGCAGTACTTC
.,TRBD1,TRBJ2-3,TRBV5-1,CASGQGRFTDTQYF,TGCGCCAGCGGACAGGGGAGGTTCACAGATACGCAGTATTTT
.,TRBD2,TRBJ2-1,TRBV7-2,CASSSQLASYNEQFF,TGTGCCAGCAGCTCCCAACTAGCGTCCTACAATGAGCAGTTCTTC